This entry describes one TCR beta chain. These data come from a study of cytomegalovirus exposure and HLA in healthy donors. PCR involved 60 Vbeta and 13 Jbeta primers. Sequenced by immunoSEQ multiplex PCR; TCRdb stores in-frame clones only, minus some. The sample lists 180,000 or so clones; 75% to 90% were seen once. V was pared by 1 base and J by 6 bases, with 11 bases between. This CDR3 comprises 13 residues. Per the germline V gene, CDR1 is SGHRS and CDR2 is YFSETQ. This chain links TRBV5-1 with TRBJ2-7; weak D call: TRBD2 (6 bases). The sequence came from a woman under 40 in good health and CMV-seronegative. Sequencing used PBMCs. The CDR3 region is CASSLNGRVEQYF. CDR3 sequence (DNA): TGCGCCAGCAGCTTGAACGGGAGAGTCGAGCAGTACTTC.